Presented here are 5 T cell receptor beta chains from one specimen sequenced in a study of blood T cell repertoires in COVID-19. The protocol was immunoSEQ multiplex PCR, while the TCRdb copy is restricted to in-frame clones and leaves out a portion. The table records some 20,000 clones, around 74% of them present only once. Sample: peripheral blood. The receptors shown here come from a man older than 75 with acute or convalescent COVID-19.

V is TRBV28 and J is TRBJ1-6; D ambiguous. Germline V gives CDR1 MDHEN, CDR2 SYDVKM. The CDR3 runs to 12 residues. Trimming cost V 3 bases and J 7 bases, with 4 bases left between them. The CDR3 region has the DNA TGTGCCAGCAGTTTTCGGAATTCACCCCTCCACTTT. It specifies CASSFRNSPLHF.

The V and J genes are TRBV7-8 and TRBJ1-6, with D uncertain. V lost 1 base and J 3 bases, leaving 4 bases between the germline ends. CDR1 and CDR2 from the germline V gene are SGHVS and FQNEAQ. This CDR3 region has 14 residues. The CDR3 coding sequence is TGTGCCAGCAGCTTAGACAGCTATAATTCACCCCTCCACTTT. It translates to CASSLDSYNSPLHF.

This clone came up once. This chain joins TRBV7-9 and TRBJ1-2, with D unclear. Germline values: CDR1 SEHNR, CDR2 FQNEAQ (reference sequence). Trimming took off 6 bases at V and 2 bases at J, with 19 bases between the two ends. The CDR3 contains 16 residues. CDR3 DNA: TGTGCCAGCAGTCGTTCTGGGCCCTTAAAAAACTATGGCTACACCTTC. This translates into CASSRSGPLKNYGYTF.

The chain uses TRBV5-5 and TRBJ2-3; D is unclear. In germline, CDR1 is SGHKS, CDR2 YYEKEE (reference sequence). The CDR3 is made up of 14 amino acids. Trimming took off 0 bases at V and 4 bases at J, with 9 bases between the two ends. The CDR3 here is CASSLDGRSDTQYF. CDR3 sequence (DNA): TGTGCCAGCAGCTTGGATGGCCGATCAGATACGCAGTATTTT.

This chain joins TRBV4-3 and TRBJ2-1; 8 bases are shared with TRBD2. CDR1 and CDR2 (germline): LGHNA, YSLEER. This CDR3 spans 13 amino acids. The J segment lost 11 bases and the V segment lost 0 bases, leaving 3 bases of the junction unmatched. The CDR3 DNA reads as TGCGCCAGCAGCCAAGAAATAGCGGGGCAGCAGTTCTTC. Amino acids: CASSQEIAGQQFF.